This T cell receptor (beta chain) emerged from a study of cytomegalovirus exposure and HLA in healthy donors. This PCR relied on a set of 60 Vbeta primers and 13 Jbeta primers. Clones were read by immunoSEQ multiplex PCR, and TCRdb kept only the in-frame ones, dropping some. The table has 85,000 to 130,000 clones, 65% to 75% seen once. Germline V gene data show CDR1 as SEHNR and CDR2 as FQNEAQ (reference sequence). V lost 4 bases, J lost 0 bases, and 13 bases lay in between. The CDR3 loop spans 15 amino acids. Sequenced sample: PBMCs. The TCR originated in a woman younger than 30 in good health and CMV-seropositive. The V call is TRBV7-9, the J call TRBJ2-7; D may be TRBD2 (5 bases). In DNA form, the CDR3 reads TGTGCCAGCAGCTCTGGACGGGAAGCCTCCTACGAGCAGTACTTC. This encodes CASSSGREASYEQYF. Together with reference TRBV7-9 and TRBJ2-7, the CDR3 gives the full variable domain: DTGVSQNPRHKITKRGQNVTFRCDPISEHNRLYWYRQTLGQGPEFLTYFQNEAQLEKSRLLSDRFSAERPKGSFSTLEIQRTEQGDSAMYLCASSSGREASYEQYFGPGTRLTVT.